In its sample, the clone carrying this TCR beta chain was seen once. This sample was taken from a study of blood T cell repertoires in COVID-19. Study summary: The United States, Italy and Spain provided the acute and convalescent COVID-19 samples.

Libraries were prepared by immunoSEQ multiplex PCR; TCRdb keeps only in-frame clonotypes and omits some of them. The profile shows tens of thousands of clones, approximately 85% of them singletons. The ends lost 2 bases at V and 4 bases at J; junction bases unmatched: 4. This CDR3 comprises 15 residues. The germline V gene encodes CDR1 SEHNR and CDR2 FQNEAQ (reference sequence). Sequencing was performed on peripheral blood. This receptor was identified in a human donor with active COVID-19. The donor label of this sample is uncertain. The rearrangement joins TRBV7-9 to TRBJ2-5; 10 positions agree with TRBD2. CDR3 amino acids: CASSLTAGGPETQYF. The CDR3 DNA reads as TGTGCCAGCAGCTTAACAGCGGGAGGGCCAGAGACCCAGTACTTC.